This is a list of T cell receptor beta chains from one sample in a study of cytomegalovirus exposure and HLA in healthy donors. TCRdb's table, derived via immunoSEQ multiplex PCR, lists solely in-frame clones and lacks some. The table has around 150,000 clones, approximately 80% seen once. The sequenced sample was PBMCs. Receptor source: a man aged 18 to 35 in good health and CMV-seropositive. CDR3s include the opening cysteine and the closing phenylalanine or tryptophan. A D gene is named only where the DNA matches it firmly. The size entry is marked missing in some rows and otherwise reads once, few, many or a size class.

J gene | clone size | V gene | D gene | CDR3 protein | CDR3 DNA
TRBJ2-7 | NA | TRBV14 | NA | CASSRYLGFPYEQYF | TGTGCCAGCAGCCGCTACCTAGGATTCCCCTACGAGCAGTACTTC
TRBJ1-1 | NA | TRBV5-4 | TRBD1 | CASSLGQGGEVAEAFF | TGTGCCAGCAGCTTGGGGCAGGGGGGTGAGGTCGCTGAAGCTTTCTTT
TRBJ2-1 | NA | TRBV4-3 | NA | CASSRTGGPFYNEQFF | TGCGCCAGCAGCCGGACCGGGGGGCCGTTTTACAATGAGCAGTTCTTC
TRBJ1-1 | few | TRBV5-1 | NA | CASSLDRVETEAFF | TGCGCCAGCAGCTTGGACAGGGTTGAGACTGAAGCTTTCTTT
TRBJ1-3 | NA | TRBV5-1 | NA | CASSLEQGGNTIYF | TGCGCCAGCAGCTTGGAGCAGGGTGGAAACACCATATATTTT
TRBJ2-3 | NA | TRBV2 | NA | CASSDFPDTDTQYF | TGTGCCAGCAGTGATTTCCCAGACACAGATACGCAGTATTTT
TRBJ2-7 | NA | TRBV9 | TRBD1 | CASSAHPGQGYEQYF | TGTGCCAGCAGCGCCCACCCGGGACAGGGCTACGAGCAGTACTTC
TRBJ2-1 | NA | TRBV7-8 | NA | CASSRVVGGHEQFF | TGTGCCAGCAGCCGGGTTGTAGGGGGACATGAGCAGTTCTTC
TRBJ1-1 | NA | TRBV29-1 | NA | CSVVGATEAFF | TGCAGCGTTGTTGGGGCGACTGAAGCTTTCTTT
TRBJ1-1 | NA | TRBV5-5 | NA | CASSLQPVNTEAFF | TGTGCCAGCAGCTTGCAACCAGTGAACACTGAAGCTTTCTTT
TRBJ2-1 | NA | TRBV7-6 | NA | CASSSSRPYNEQFF | TGTGCCAGCAGCTCTAGCAGACCCTACAATGAGCAGTTCTTC